This TCR beta chain was retrieved from a study of Ad26.COV2.S vaccination and SARS-CoV-2 variants. Study in general: Ad26.COV2.S shots went into the muscle once or twice, 56 days apart. Whole-study findings and limits: Vaccinees showed greater spike-specific TCR breadth than placebo recipients.

Worth noting for this clone: As yet, its antigen is unknown.

Assay: immunoSEQ multiplex PCR; the TCRdb copy retains only in-frame clones and omits some. The sample consists of more than 400,000 clones, about 92% of them appearing once. Losses at the gene ends were 2 bases for V and 6 bases for J; bases not matched to a gene: 5. The CDR3 runs 16 residues. Germline CDR1 SGHVS, CDR2 FQNEAQ. Sample treatment: roughly 20 received Ad26.COV2.S at low or high dose, single or two shots; 5 received placebo; per-sample allocation not given. Collection of the samples took place on day 63 after the first injection of vaccine or placebo. A Boston adult aged 18-55 years was the donor.

The specimen was peripheral blood, collected in a trial of Ad26.COV2.S vaccine versus placebo. This receptor was obtained from a person aged 18 to 59 who received the Ad26.COV2.S COVID-19 vaccine or a placebo. This chain links TRBV7-8 with TRBJ2-4, with TRBD2 matching 12 bases. CDR3 nucleotide sequence: TGTGCCAGCAGCTTACTAGCGGGAGGGCGGGCAAACATTCAGTACTTC. Its protein is CASSLLAGGRANIQYF. Full variable domain (missing parts from reference TRBV7-8 and TRBJ2-4): GAGVSQSPRYKVAKRGQDVALRCDPISGHVSLFWYQQALGQGPEFLTYFQNEAQLDKSGLPSDRFFAERPEGSVSTLKIQRTQQEDSAVYLCASSLLAGGRANIQYFGAGTRLSVL.